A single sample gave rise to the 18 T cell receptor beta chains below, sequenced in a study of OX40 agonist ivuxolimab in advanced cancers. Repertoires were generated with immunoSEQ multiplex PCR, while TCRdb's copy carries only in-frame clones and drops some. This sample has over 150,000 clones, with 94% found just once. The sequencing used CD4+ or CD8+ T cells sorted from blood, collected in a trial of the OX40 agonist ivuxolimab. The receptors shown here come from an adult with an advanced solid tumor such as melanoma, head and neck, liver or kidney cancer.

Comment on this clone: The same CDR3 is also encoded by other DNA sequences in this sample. The CDR3 spells CASSPTDTQYF. In DNA form, the CDR3 reads TGTGCCAGCAGCCCCACAGATACGCAGTATTTT. The V and J genes are TRBV7-9 and TRBJ2-3, with D uncertain. The CDR3 runs to 11 residues. The germline V gene has CDR1 SEHNR and CDR2 FQNEAQ (reference sequence). Between the trimmed V and J ends, which lost 5 bases and 2 bases, there was a span of 2 bases.

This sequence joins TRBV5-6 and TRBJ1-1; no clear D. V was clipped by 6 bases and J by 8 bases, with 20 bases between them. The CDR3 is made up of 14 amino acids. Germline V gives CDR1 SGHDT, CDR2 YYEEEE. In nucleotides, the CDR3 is TGTGCCAGCATCACCTTTCCCGGCGACAACGAAGCTTTCTTT. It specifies CASITFPGDNEAFF.

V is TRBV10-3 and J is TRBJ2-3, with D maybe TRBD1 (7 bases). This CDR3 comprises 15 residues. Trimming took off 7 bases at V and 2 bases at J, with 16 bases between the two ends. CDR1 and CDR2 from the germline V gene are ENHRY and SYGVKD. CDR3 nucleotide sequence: TGTGCCATCAAGGGGGGTGGGACAGACACAGATACGCAGTATTTT. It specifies CAIKGGGTDTDTQYF.

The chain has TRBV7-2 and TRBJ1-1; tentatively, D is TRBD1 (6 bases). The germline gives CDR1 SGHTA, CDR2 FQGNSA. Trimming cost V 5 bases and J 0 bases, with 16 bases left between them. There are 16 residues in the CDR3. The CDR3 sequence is CASSLRGAGLNTEAFF. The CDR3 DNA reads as TGTGCCAGCAGCCTAAGGGGGGCGGGGTTGAACACTGAAGCTTTCTTT.

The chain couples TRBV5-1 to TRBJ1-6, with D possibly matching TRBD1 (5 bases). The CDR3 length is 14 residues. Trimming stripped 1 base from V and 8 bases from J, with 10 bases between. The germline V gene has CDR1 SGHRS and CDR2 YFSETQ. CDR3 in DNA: TGCGCCAGCAGCTTGTGGGACTACGATTCACCCCTCCACTTT. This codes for CASSLWDYDSPLHF. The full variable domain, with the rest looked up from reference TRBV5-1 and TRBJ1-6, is KAGVTQTPRYLIKTRGQQVTLSCSPISGHRSVSWYQQTPGQGLQFLFEYFSETQRNKGNFPGRFSGRQFSNSRSEMNVSTLELGDSALYLCASSLWDYDSPLHFGNGTRLTVT.

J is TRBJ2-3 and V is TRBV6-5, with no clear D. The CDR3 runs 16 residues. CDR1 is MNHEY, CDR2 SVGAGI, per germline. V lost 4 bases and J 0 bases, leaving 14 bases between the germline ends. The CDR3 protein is CASSSTGTPSTDTQYF. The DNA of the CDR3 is TGTGCCAGCAGTTCAACCGGAACGCCTAGCACAGATACGCAGTATTTT.

The CDR3 coding sequence is TGTGCCAGCAGTCCGGGGACCTTTGGACTAGCGGGGGGTGAGCAGTTCTTC. It is translated as CASSPGTFGLAGGEQFF. The chain uses TRBV28 and TRBJ2-1, with 14 bases matching TRBD2. Germline loops: CDR1 MDHEN, CDR2 SYDVKM. The V gene end was trimmed by 5 bases and the J gene end by 9 bases; junction bases not matched to a gene: 12. The CDR3 has 17 residues.

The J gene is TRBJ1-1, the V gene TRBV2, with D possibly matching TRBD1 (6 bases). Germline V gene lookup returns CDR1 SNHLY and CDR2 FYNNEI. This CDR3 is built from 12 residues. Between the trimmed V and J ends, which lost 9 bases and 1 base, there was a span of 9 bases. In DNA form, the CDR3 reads TGTGCCAGGGTACAGGGGAACACTGAAGCTTTCTTT. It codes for CARVQGNTEAFF.

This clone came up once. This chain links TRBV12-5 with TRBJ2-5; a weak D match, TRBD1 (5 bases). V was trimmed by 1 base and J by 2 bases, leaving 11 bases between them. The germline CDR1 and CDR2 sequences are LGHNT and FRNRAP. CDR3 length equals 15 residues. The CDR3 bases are TGTGCTAGTGGTTTGGGACGACAGAGACAAGAGACCCAGTACTTC. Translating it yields CASGLGRQRQETQYF.

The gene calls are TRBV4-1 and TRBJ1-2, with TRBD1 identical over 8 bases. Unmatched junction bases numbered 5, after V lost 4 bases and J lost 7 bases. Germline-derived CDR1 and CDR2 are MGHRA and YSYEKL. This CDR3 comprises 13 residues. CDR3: CASSPDRASGYTF. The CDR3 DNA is TGCGCCAGCAGCCCGGACAGGGCCTCTGGCTACACCTTC.

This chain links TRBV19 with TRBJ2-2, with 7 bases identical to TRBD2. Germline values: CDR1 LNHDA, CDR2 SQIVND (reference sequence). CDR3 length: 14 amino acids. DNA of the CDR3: TGTGCGTCCCGGGCTAGCGGAAACACCGGGGAGCTGTTTTTT. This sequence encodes CASRASGNTGELFF.

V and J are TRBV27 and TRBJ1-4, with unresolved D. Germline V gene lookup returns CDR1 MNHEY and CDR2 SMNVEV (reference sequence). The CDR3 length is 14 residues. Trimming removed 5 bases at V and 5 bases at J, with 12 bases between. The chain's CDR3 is CASSPRPMNEKLFF. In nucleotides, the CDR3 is TGTGCCAGCAGTCCGCGACCGATGAATGAAAAACTGTTTTTT.

The CDR3 sequence is CASSFGEGYGYTF. CDR3 nucleotide sequence: TGTGCCAGCAGCTTTGGGGAAGGCTATGGCTACACCTTC. The chain joins TRBV11-2 to TRBJ1-2, with D unresolved. Germline V CDR1 and CDR2: SGHAT, FQNNGV. This CDR3 spans 13 amino acids. Trimming shortened V by 3 bases and J by 4 bases, and 9 bases separated the two germline ends.

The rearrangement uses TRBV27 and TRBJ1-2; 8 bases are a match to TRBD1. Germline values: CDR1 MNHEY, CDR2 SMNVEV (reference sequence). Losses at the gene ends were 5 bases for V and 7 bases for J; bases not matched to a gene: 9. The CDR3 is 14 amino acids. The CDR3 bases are TGTGCCAGCAGTGGGGGCAGGGGGCGTAGTGGCTACACCTTC. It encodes CASSGGRGRSGYTF.

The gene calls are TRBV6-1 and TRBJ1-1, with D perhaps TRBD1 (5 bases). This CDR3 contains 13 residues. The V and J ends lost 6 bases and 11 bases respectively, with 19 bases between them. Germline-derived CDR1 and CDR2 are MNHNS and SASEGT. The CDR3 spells CASSSGLPGDAFF. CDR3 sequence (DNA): TGTGCCAGCAGCTCGGGACTCCCCGGGGACGCTTTCTTT.

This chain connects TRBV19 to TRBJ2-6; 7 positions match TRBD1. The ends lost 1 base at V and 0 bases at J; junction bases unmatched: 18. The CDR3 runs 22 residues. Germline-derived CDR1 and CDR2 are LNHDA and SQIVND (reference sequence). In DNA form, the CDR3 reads TGTGCCAGTAGTATAGGAGGCATGGGGCACAGGGGTGGATCCTCTGGGGCCAACGTCCTGACTTTC. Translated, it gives CASSIGGMGHRGGSSGANVLTF. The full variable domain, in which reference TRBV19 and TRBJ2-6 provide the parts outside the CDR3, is DGGITQSPKYLFRKEGQNVTLSCEQNLNHDAMYWYRQDPGQGLRLIYYSQIVNDFQKGDIAEGYSVSREKKESFPLTVTSAQKNPTAFYLCASSIGGMGHRGGSSGANVLTFGAGSRLTVL.

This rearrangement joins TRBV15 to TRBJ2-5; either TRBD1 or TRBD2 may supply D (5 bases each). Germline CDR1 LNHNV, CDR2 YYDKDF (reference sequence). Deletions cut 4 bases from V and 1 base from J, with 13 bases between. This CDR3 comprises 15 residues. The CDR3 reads CATSNGAGPQETQYF. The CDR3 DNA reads TGTGCCACCAGCAACGGGGCCGGGCCCCAAGAGACCCAGTACTTC.

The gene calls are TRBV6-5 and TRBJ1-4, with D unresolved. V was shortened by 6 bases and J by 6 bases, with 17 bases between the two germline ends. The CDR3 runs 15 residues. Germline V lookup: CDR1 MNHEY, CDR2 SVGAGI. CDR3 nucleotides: TGTGCCAGCAGATCAGAAGGGCCTAGGGATGAAAAACTGTTTTTT. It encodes CASRSEGPRDEKLFF.